Described below is a single T cell receptor beta chain sequence and its context. No antigen is known for it. The sample belongs to a study of T-cell memory formation after mild COVID-19. Overall study results and limits: Memory cells collected pre-infection included some clones that later responded, suggesting cross-reactive memory joined. The CD4+ clones that contracted clustered mainly within CM and EM, and the CD8+ clones concentrated in EMRA. The SARS-CoV-2 specificity of second-wave clones reaching peak at day 37 remained unverified.

Sample barcodes and UMIs were carried by the TCR alpha and TCR beta cDNA libraries that 5'RACE generated with constant-segment primers. TCRdb re-called the 5' RACE reads with MiXCR, one entry per CDR3 protein. This sample yields about 82,000 distinct CDR3 sequences, of which 10% to 15% are seen a single time; more than 35% belongs to the top ten. Germline loops: CDR1 MDHEN, CDR2 SYDVKM. The V gene end was trimmed by 4 bases and the J gene end by 4 bases; junction bases not matched to a gene: 10. This CDR3 comprises 15 residues. The rearrangement uses TRBV28 and TRBJ2-7; 7 positions agree with TRBD2. Sequenced material: PBMCs or a T cell subset sorted from them (not recorded which). This TCR derives from a young man who had mild COVID-19 (a few samples of this study predate the infection). Cell type and time point are not known. The CDR3 loop is CASSWGGPRGYEQYV. CDR3 bases: TGTGCCAGCAGTTGGGGAGGGCCGAGGGGATACGAGCAGTACGTC.